This TCR beta chain is from a study of cytomegalovirus exposure and HLA in healthy donors. Broader study findings: Rarity characterized most TCR sequences, yet some public TCRs appeared in many donors.

This clone was counted only a few times. Its antigen is unknown. V shed 6 bases and J 9 bases; nucleotides not matched to a gene: 4. This CDR3 is 12 amino acids long. Germline values: CDR1 MNHEY, CDR2 SMNVEV (reference sequence). The PCR used 60 Vbeta and 13 Jbeta primers. Assay used: immunoSEQ multiplex PCR; TCRdb lists only in-frame clones, some missing. This sample has around 150,000 clones, with approximately 80% found just once. The receptor's source is a man in his late teens or twenties in good health and CMV-seronegative. The chain links TRBV27 to TRBJ2-1; TRBD1 aligns across 8 bases. The sequencing input was PBMCs. The CDR3 nucleotides are TGTGCCAGCAGCTCGACAGGGGTTGAGCAGTTCTTC. Its protein is CASSSTGVEQFF.